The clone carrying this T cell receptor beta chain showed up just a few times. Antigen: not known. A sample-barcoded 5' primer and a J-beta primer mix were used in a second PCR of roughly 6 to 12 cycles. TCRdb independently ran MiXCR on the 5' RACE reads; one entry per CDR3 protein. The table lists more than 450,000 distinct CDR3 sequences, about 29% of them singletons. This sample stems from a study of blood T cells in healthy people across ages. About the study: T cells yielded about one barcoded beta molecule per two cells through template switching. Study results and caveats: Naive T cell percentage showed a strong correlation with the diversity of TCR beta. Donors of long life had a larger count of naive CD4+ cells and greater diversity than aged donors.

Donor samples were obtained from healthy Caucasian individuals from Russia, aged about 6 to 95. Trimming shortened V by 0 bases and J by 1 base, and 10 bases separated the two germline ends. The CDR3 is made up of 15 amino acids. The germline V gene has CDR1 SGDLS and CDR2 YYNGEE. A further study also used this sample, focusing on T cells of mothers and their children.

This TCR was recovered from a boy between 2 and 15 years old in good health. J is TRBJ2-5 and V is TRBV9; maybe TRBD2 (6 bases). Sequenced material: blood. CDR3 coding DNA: TGTGCCAGCAGCGTAGCGGGAGTAGTCCAAGAGACCCAGTACTTC. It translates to CASSVAGVVQETQYF.